These 21 T cell receptor beta chains were all obtained from the same sample, sequenced in a study of T cell responses to AZD1222 COVID-19 vaccine. Sequencing used immunoSEQ multiplex PCR; TCRdb keeps in-frame clones, though not all of them. The table shows 100,000 to 150,000 clones, with approximately 85% occurring only once. The specimen comprised peripheral blood, sampled 28 days after the second AZD1222 dose. Receptors were obtained from an adult who received the AZD1222 COVID-19 vaccine.

The V call is TRBV10-3, the J call TRBJ1-2; maybe TRBD1 (6 bases). The CDR3 has 15 amino acids. Germline V gene data show CDR1 as ENHRY and CDR2 as SYGVKD. Trimming removed 7 bases at V and 6 bases at J, with 21 bases between. CDR3 DNA sequence: TGTGCCATCAAGGCGGTGTTCCAGGGGTCGCATGGCTACACCTTC. Protein product: CAIKAVFQGSHGYTF.

In regard to this clone: Within the sample, other DNA sequences also encode this same CDR3. The V call is TRBV28, the J call TRBJ2-7, with no clear D. Trimming removed 5 bases at V and 2 bases at J, with 7 bases between. Germline lookup yields CDR1 MDHEN and CDR2 SYDVKM. CDR3 size: 12 residues. The CDR3 loop is CASSLLTYEQYF. In nucleotides, the CDR3 is TGTGCCAGCAGTCTCCTTACCTACGAGCAGTACTTC.

The chain recombines TRBV29-1 with TRBJ1-4, with 7 nucleotides matching TRBD1. This CDR3 is built from 15 residues. The germline CDR1 and CDR2 sequences are SQVTM and ANQGSEA. Trimming cost V 4 bases and J 4 bases; bases outside gene matches: 9. The CDR3: CSVVGQGENNEKLFF. Written as DNA, the CDR3 is TGCAGCGTTGTGGGGCAGGGGGAAAATAATGAAAAACTGTTTTTT. Supplemented by reference TRBV29-1 and TRBJ1-4, the full variable domain reads SAVISQKPSRDICQRGTSLTIQCQVDSQVTMMFWYRQQPGQSLTLIATANQGSEATYESGFVIDKFPISRPNLTFSTLTVSNMSPEDSSIYLCSVVGQGENNEKLFFGSGTQLSVL.

V gene TRBV12-3 or TRBV12-4 combines with J gene TRBJ2-5; D is perhaps TRBD1 (5 bases). This CDR3 spans 13 amino acids. V was clipped by 2 bases and J by 7 bases, with 11 bases between them. CDR3 amino acids: CASSLTGTSTQYF. In DNA form, the CDR3 reads TGTGCCAGCAGTTTAACAGGCACTTCGACCCAGTACTTC.

The chain joins TRBV5-5 to TRBJ2-5; D gene ambiguous. The CDR3 runs 13 residues. From germline, CDR1 is SGHKS and CDR2 YYEKEE (reference sequence). V was clipped by 2 bases and J by 5 bases, with 10 bases between them. Written as DNA, the CDR3 is TGTGCCAGCAGCTTATTTACGGCGGAGACCCAGTACTTC. The encoded protein is CASSLFTAETQYF.

The chain carries TRBV2 and TRBJ2-1; TRBD2 is a possible D gene (6 bases). V lost 5 bases to trimming and J lost 4 bases, with 9 bases between them. The CDR3 is made up of 13 amino acids. Looked up from germline, CDR1 is SNHLY and CDR2 is FYNNEI. The CDR3 protein is CASSLGRYNEQFF. The CDR3 DNA follows: TGTGCCAGCAGTCTAGGGAGGTACAATGAGCAGTTCTTC.

CDR3 loop: CASSLGISDFYGYTF. CDR3 in DNA: TGTGCCAGCAGCTTAGGTATTTCGGACTTCTATGGCTACACCTTC. V is TRBV7-9 and J is TRBJ1-2; D gene uncertain. The CDR3 covers 15 residues. Deletions cut 1 base from V and 4 bases from J, with 13 bases between. CDR1 and CDR2 (germline): SEHNR, FQNEAQ (reference sequence).

The V gene is TRBV7-2, the J gene TRBJ1-2; 7 positions agree with TRBD1. The CDR3 is 16 residues long. CDR1 and CDR2 (germline): SGHTA, FQGNSA. After removal of 6 bases from V and 4 bases from J, the junction contained 14 bases not matched to a gene. CDR3 sequence reads: CASSRDIQGLAYGYTF. CDR3 nucleotide sequence: TGTGCCAGCAGTCGCGACATACAGGGGTTGGCCTATGGCTACACCTTC. The full variable domain, in which reference TRBV7-2 and TRBJ1-2 provide the parts outside the CDR3, is GAGVSQSPSNKVTEKGKDVELRCDPISGHTALYWYRQSLGQGLEFLIYFQGNSAPDKSGLPSDRFSAERTGGSVSTLTIQRTQQEDSAVYLCASSRDIQGLAYGYTFGSGTRLTVV.

The CDR3 nucleotides are TGTGCCAGCAGTCTTACCGGGACAGGGGATTCACCCCTCCACTTT. Translating it yields CASSLTGTGDSPLHF. The chain joins TRBV6-5 to TRBJ1-6, with 10 nucleotides matching TRBD1. CDR1 and CDR2 from the germline V gene are MNHEY and SVGAGI. V was pared by 5 bases and J by 8 bases, with 6 bases of the junction left unmatched. This CDR3 region has 15 residues.

The CDR3 here is CATSDWGDNEQFF. The DNA for the CDR3 is TGTGCCACCAGTGATTGGGGCGACAATGAGCAGTTCTTC. This rearrangement joins TRBV24-1 to TRBJ2-1; D possibly corresponds to TRBD1 (5 bases). The CDR3 runs to 13 residues. With 2 bases removed from V and 5 bases from J, the gap between germline ends came to 6 bases. CDR1 is KGHDR, CDR2 SFDVKD, per germline.

This clone was seen more than once but under ten times. The chain combines TRBV10-2 with TRBJ2-5; the match to TRBD2 covers 10 bases. CDR3 length equals 14 residues. Germline-derived CDR1 and CDR2 are WSHSY and SAAADI. J gave up 3 bases and V 3 bases, and 1 base lay outside the gene matches. CDR3 amino acids: CASSDLAGEETQYF. The DNA of the CDR3 is TGCGCCAGCAGTGATCTAGCGGGGGAAGAGACCCAGTACTTC.

The gene calls are TRBV11-2 and TRBJ1-2, with D tentatively TRBD1 (5 bases). CDR1 is SGHAT and CDR2 is FQNNGV in the germline V gene. The CDR3 has 15 amino acids. V was shortened by 5 bases and J by 0 bases, with 13 bases between the two germline ends. In nucleotides, the CDR3 is TGTGCCAGCAGCCCTGCCGGGACGGCTAACTATGGCTACACCTTC. Residues: CASSPAGTANYGYTF.

This chain links TRBV12-3 or TRBV12-4 with TRBJ1-2; D gene unclear. The CDR3 covers 13 residues. Trimming removed 5 bases from V and 4 bases from J, with 11 bases in between. CDR3: CASSGPWGYGYTF. The CDR3 DNA sequence: TGTGCCAGCAGTGGACCGTGGGGCTATGGCTACACCTTC.

J is TRBJ1-4 and V is TRBV15; 7 nucleotides match TRBD1. The CDR3 runs to 15 residues. V lost 1 base, J lost 5 bases, and 4 bases stayed unmatched. From germline, CDR1 is LNHNV and CDR2 YYDKDF (reference sequence). The CDR3 is CATSRAGTENEKLFF. DNA of the CDR3: TGTGCCACCAGCAGAGCCGGGACAGAAAATGAAAAACTGTTTTTT.

The chain has TRBV9 and TRBJ2-1; TRBD1 agrees at 7 bases. There are 16 residues in the CDR3. The J segment lost 0 bases and the V segment lost 4 bases, leaving 7 bases of the junction unmatched. Germline assignment: CDR1 SGDLS and CDR2 YYNGEE. The CDR3 protein is CASSRAGTDSYNEQFF. The CDR3 nucleotides are TGTGCCAGCAGCCGGGCCGGGACAGACTCCTACAATGAGCAGTTCTTC.

This chain links TRBV7-9 with TRBJ2-1, with D tentatively TRBD1 (6 bases). The CDR3 extends over 16 amino acids. Per germline, CDR1 SEHNR and CDR2 FQNEAQ (reference sequence). The V and J ends lost 5 bases and 3 bases respectively, with 17 bases between them. The CDR3 spells CASSISWTAGYNEQFF. The CDR3 DNA is TGTGCCAGCAGCATTAGCTGGACAGCCGGCTACAATGAGCAGTTCTTC.

The chain has TRBV27 and TRBJ2-2; D might be TRBD1 (6 bases). Germline CDR1 MNHEY, CDR2 SMNVEV (reference sequence). V was cut by 9 bases and J by 2 bases, with 10 bases left in between. The CDR3 is 13 amino acids. The CDR3 bases are TGTGCCAGTTCCGGGACAAACACCGGGGAGCTGTTTTTT. Residues: CASSGTNTGELFF.

This clone turned up a few times. The chain employs TRBV27 and TRBJ2-3, with 8 bases that match TRBD2. The CDR3 contains 16 residues. V dropped 6 bases and J dropped 1; count of bases not matched to a gene: 9. Germline loops: CDR1 MNHEY, CDR2 SMNVEV (reference sequence). CDR3 DNA sequence: TGTGCCAGCAGCGTCCTCGGACTAGCTGGCACAGATACGCAGTATTTT. Protein: CASSVLGLAGTDTQYF.

For the CDR3, the DNA is TGTGCCAGCAGTTACTCGCGGGGAGGCTACGAGCAGTACTTC. Amino acid sequence: CASSYSRGGYEQYF. The chain combines TRBV6-5 with TRBJ2-7; D may be TRBD2 (6 bases). The CDR3 is 14 residues long. Per the germline V gene, CDR1 is MNHEY and CDR2 is SVGAGI. Deletions cut 0 bases from V and 3 bases from J, with 9 bases between.

The V call is TRBV28, the J call TRBJ2-7, with D tentatively TRBD2 (7 bases). The CDR3 sequence is 15 residues long. CDR1 MDHEN and CDR2 SYDVKM come from the germline V gene. The V and J ends lost 2 bases and 4 bases respectively, with 15 bases between them. The CDR3 spells CASSLGGALGYEQYF. The CDR3 DNA reads as TGTGCCAGCAGTTTAGGGGGGGCTTTAGGGTACGAGCAGTACTTC.

The V call is TRBV6-4, the J call TRBJ1-1, with D hard to call. There are 13 residues in the CDR3. The V gene lost 1 base and the J gene lost 0 bases, with 3 bases spanning the gap. Germline values: CDR1 MRHNA, CDR2 SNTAGT. The CDR3 loop reads CASSDFLNTEAFF. The CDR3 region has the DNA TGTGCCAGCAGTGACTTCCTGAACACTGAAGCTTTCTTT.